This TCR beta chain was identified in a study of T cell responses to AZD1222 COVID-19 vaccine. Germline V gene data show CDR1 as MGHRA and CDR2 as YSYEKL. Trimming stripped 0 bases from V and 6 bases from J, with 8 bases between. The CDR3 extends over 13 amino acids. Sequencing was performed with immunoSEQ multiplex PCR; in TCRdb, only in-frame clones are kept and a portion is missing. The data hold about 180,000 clones, with around nine tenths observed a single time. Sequencing used peripheral blood, obtained 28 days after the second AZD1222 dose. The V and J genes are TRBV4-1 and TRBJ1-1; no reliable D call. This sequence originates from an adult who received the AZD1222 COVID-19 vaccine. The CDR3 sequence: CASSQDRTPEAFF. The CDR3 region has the DNA TGCGCCAGCAGCCAAGATCGAACACCTGAAGCTTTCTTT.